The clone carrying this T cell receptor beta chain was seen many times. The antigen remains unidentified. The data originate from a study of blood T cells in healthy people across ages. The CDR3 totals 16 residues. The germline V gene has CDR1 KGHSH and CDR2 LQKENI. It was with a sample-barcoded 5' primer and a J-beta primer mix that a second PCR of about 6 to 12 cycles was run. Tags on each cDNA molecule came from a template-switch adaptor with 12 random nucleotides. Via MiXCR, TCRdb re-called the 5' RACE reads, giving one row per CDR3 protein. The sample records around 500,000 distinct CDR3 sequences, roughly a quarter being singletons. The study's findings and limits: Per million T cells, TCR beta diversity dropped roughly linearly as age increased.

These data were likewise used in another study, on T cells of mothers and their children. As that report states: Overlap in related mother-child pairs always slightly exceeded unrelated pairs, never significantly.

Sequenced input: blood. The chain is built from TRBV18 and TRBJ2-5, with TRBD1 matching over 11 bases. Near its end, the DNA agrees better with TRBJ2-1, so the J call may be wrong. This clonotype was obtained from a boy aged 2-9 years in good health. CDR3 region: CASSPGGQGAYNEQFF. As DNA, the CDR3 is TGTGCCAGCTCACCAGGCGGACAGGGGGCTTACAATGAGCAGTTCTTC.